This T cell receptor (beta chain) was captured in a study of shared clonotypes between healthy human individuals. Study context: The people who gave samples were two women and a few men aged 18 to 49.

Study observations and caveats: Four donors had around 5% of their naive CD4 clonotypes in common. The generation probabilities recorded for non-shared clonotypes fell below those of clonotypes shared by all four donors.

CDR1 and CDR2 from the germline V gene are MDHEN and SYDVKM. The CDR3 has 13 residues. The germline V and J ends were trimmed by 4 bases and 2 bases, with 9 bases remaining between them. Authors' analysis steps: Junction-only sequences produced by ImmunoSEQ had no quality scores, so filtering differed. The protocol was immunoSEQ multiplex PCR, while the TCRdb copy is restricted to in-frame clones and leaves out a portion. V and J calls and clone size come straight from that table; D and trimming were deduced from the DNA. Of about 1,800,000 clones listed, approximately 95% are singletons. The naive CD8 population came from CD45RO-negative cells selected for CCR7, without terminally differentiated effector memory CD45RA+ cells. About this clone itself: No antigen is known for it.

The sequenced material came from naive CD8+ T cells sorted from blood. The source of this sequence is a man aged 18 to 29 in good health. This sequence joins TRBV28 and TRBJ2-7, with D possibly TRBD2 on 6 matching bases. CDR3 DNA sequence: TGTGCCAGCAGTTGGGCGGGGACCTACGAGCAGTACTTC. Translation: CASSWAGTYEQYF.